The 10 T cell receptor beta chains presented below share a single source sample, sequenced in a study of T-cell reconstitution after alpha-beta-depleted transplantation in children. During its preparation, the TCRbeta library received unique molecular identifiers. TCRdb processed the PCR reads anew with MiXCR; each CDR3 protein has one entry. Among fewer than 550,000 distinct CDR3 sequences listed, approximately 10% were seen once. The input for sequencing was PBMCs from the stem cell graft donor, taken from the stem cell graft. Every receptor here comes from a human donor who donated a stem cell graft to a child with acute myeloid leukemia.

This clonotype was recorded many times. The chain combines TRBV7-9 with TRBJ2-2; D possibly corresponds to TRBD2 (6 bases). V lost 8 bases to trimming and J lost 4 bases, with 20 bases between them. This CDR3 spans 16 amino acids. CDR1 is SEHNR and CDR2 is FQNEAQ in the germline V gene (reference sequence). This CDR3 is CASDNTVGGVTGELFF. The CDR3 bases are TGTGCCAGCGATAATACCGTAGGAGGGGTCACCGGGGAGCTGTTTTTT.

V is TRBV6-5 and J is TRBJ2-5; D gene uncertain. The germline gives CDR1 MNHEY, CDR2 SVGAGI. Trimming cost V 0 bases and J 2 bases, with 10 bases left between them. The CDR3 is 15 residues long. The CDR3 sequence: CASSYSGQLQETQYF. CDR3 DNA sequence: TGTGCCAGCAGTTACTCAGGGCAACTTCAAGAGACCCAGTACTTC.

This clonotype has a handful of counts. The rearrangement links TRBV7-2 to TRBJ2-1, with TRBD2 identical over 7 bases. The V segment lost 5 bases and the J segment 6 bases; nucleotides outside the gene matches: 10. Per germline, CDR1 SGHTA and CDR2 FQGNSA. This CDR3 comprises 15 residues. The CDR3 coding sequence is TGTGCCAGCAGCGGGGGGGGGAGCCCCCCCAATGAGCAGTTCTTC. Its translation: CASSGGGSPPNEQFF.

The chain combines TRBV7-2 with TRBJ1-5, with D possibly TRBD1 on 5 matching bases. The V end was cut by 0 bases, the J end by 7 bases, with 13 bases between. The CDR3 has 15 residues. Per germline, CDR1 SGHTA and CDR2 FQGNSA. CDR3 in amino acids: CASSLAGSRDQPQHF. The CDR3 DNA reads TGTGCCAGCAGCTTAGCGGGGTCAAGGGACCAGCCCCAGCATTTT.

This chain connects TRBV3-1 to TRBJ2-3; 14 nucleotides align to TRBD2. Germline V gene data show CDR1 as LGHDT and CDR2 as YNNKEL (reference sequence). This CDR3 is built from 17 residues. The trim removed 4 bases at V and 4 bases at J, leaving 7 bases unmatched. The CDR3 DNA reads as TGTGCCAGCAGCCGACTAGCGGGAGGGGGGTTCCCAGATACGCAGTATTTT. Translated, it gives CASSRLAGGGFPDTQYF.

This clonotype appeared a few times. The rearrangement uses TRBV5-1 and TRBJ2-3; the D gene is possibly TRBD1 (6 bases). V was cut by 4 bases and J by 0 bases, with 15 bases left in between. The germline V gene encodes CDR1 SGHRS and CDR2 YFSETQ. The CDR3 has 16 amino acids. The CDR3 reads CASSPTGGMSTDTQYF. The DNA of the CDR3 is TGCGCCAGCAGCCCGACAGGCGGCATGAGCACAGATACGCAGTATTTT. The full variable domain, rest sourced from reference TRBV5-1 and TRBJ2-3, is KAGVTQTPRYLIKTRGQQVTLSCSPISGHRSVSWYQQTPGQGLQFLFEYFSETQRNKGNFPGRFSGRQFSNSRSEMNVSTLELGDSALYLCASSPTGGMSTDTQYFGPGTRLTVL.

This clonotype came up many times. The chain has TRBV18 and TRBJ2-2, with 8 bases fitting TRBD2. J gave up 8 bases and V 8 bases, and 13 bases lay outside the gene matches. The germline CDR1 and CDR2 sequences are KGHSH and LQKENI. The CDR3 runs to 15 residues. DNA of the CDR3: TGTGCCAGCAAGCCCGAGCGGGAGATCTGGGGGGAGCTGTTTTTT. This sequence encodes CASKPEREIWGELFF.

In regard to this clonotype: The conserved phenylalanine or tryptophan is not found at the CDR3 terminus, so this likely reflects a read error. The DNA of the CDR3 is TGTGCCAGCATTGGGGGGGGACGCCGTGACTCTGGAAACACCATATATTTA. As protein: CASIGGGRRDSGNTIYL. V and J are TRBV12-3 or TRBV12-4 and TRBJ1-3; a weak D match, TRBD1 (5 bases). The CDR3 consists of 17 residues. The V and J ends lost 7 bases and 0 bases respectively, with 19 bases between them.

There are a few counts of this clonotype. The genes are TRBV2 and TRBJ1-1, with D possibly TRBD1 on 5 matching bases. Trimming shortened V by 6 bases and J by 10 bases, and 15 bases separated the two germline ends. The CDR3 runs 12 residues. Germline V lookup: CDR1 SNHLY, CDR2 FYNNEI. In nucleotides, the CDR3 is TGTGCCAGCAGAGGGGACTCCAAAGGAGCTTTCTTT. Its protein product is CASRGDSKGAFF.

This clonotype was counted ten times or more. This rearrangement joins TRBV9 to TRBJ2-2; D call uncertain. The germline V and J ends were trimmed by 6 bases and 0 bases, with 6 bases remaining between them. Germline V gives CDR1 SGDLS, CDR2 YYNGEE. The CDR3 spans 13 residues. CDR3: CASMEPNTGELFF. CDR3 nucleotide sequence: TGTGCCAGCATGGAACCGAACACCGGGGAGCTGTTTTTT.